The clone carrying this TCR beta chain is labeled medium-sized. This record comes from a study of cytomegalovirus exposure and HLA in healthy donors. Germline trimming cut 0 bases from V and 0 bases from J; bases unmatched to any gene: 0. In germline, CDR1 is LGHNA, CDR2 YNFKEQ. The CDR3 runs 16 residues. With 60 Vbeta and 13 Jbeta primers, the PCR was carried out. Clones were read by immunoSEQ multiplex PCR, and TCRdb kept only the in-frame ones, dropping some. The sample has approximately 37,000 clones, about 67% seen once. This sequence was found in a man aged 25-40 years in good health and CMV-seronegative. Sequences were obtained from PBMCs. The rearrangement links TRBV4-2 to TRBJ2-1, with TRBD2 matching 9 bases. Written as DNA, the CDR3 is TGTGCCAGCAGCCAAGATAGCGGGAGCTCCTACAATGAGCAGTTCTTC. Amino acids: CASSQDSGSSYNEQFF.